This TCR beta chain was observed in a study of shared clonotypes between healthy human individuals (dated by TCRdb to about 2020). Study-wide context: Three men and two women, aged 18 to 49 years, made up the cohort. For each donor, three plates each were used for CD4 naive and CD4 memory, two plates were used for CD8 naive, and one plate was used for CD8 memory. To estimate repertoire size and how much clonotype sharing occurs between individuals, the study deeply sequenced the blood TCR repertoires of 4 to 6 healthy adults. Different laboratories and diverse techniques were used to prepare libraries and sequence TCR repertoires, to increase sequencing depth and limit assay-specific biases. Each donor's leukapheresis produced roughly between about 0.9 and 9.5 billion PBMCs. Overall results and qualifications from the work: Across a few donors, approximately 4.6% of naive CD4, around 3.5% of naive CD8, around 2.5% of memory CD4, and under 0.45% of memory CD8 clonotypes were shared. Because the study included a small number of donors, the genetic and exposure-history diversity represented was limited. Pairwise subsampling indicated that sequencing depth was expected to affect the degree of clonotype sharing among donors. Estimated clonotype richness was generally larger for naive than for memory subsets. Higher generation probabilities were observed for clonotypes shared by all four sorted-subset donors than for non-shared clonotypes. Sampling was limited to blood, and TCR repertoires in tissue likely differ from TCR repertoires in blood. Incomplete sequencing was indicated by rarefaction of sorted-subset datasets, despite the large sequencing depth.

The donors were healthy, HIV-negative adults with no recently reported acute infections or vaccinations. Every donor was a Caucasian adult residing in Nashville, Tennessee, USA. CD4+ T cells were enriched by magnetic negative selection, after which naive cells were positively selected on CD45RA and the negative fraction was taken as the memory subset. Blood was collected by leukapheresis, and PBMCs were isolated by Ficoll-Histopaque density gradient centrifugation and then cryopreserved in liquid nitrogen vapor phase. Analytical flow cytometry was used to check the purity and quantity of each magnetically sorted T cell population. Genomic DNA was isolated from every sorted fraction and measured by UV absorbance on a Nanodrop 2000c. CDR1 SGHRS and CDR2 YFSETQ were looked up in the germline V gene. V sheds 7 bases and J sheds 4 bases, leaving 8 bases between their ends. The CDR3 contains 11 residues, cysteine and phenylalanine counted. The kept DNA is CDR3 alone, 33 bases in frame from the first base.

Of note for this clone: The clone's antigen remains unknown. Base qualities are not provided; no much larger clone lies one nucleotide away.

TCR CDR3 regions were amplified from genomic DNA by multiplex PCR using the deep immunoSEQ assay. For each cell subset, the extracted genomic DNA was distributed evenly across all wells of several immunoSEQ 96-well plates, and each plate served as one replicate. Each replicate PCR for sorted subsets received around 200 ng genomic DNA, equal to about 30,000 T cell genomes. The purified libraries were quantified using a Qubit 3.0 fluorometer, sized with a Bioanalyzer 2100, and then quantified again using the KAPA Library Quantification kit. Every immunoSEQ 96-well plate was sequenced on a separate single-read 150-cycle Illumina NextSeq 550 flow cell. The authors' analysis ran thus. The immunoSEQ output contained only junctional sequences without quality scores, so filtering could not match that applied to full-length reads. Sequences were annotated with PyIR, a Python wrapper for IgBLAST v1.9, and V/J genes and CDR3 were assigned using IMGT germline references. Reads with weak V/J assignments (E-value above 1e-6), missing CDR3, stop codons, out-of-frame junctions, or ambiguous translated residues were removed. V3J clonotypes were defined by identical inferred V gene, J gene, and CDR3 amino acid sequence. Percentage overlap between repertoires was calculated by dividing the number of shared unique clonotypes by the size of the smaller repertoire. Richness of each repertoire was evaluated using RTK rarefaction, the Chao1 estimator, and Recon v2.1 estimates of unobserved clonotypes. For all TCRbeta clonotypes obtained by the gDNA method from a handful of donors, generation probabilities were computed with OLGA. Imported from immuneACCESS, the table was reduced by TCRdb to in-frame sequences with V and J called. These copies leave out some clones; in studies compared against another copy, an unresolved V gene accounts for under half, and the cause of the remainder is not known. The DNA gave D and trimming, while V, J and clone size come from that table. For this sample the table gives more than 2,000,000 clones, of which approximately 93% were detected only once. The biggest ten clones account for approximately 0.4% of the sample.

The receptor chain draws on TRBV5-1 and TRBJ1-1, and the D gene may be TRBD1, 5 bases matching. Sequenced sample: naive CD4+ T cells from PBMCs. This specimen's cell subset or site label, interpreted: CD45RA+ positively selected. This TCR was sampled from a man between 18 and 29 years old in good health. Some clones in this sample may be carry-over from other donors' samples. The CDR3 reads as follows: CASQGRTEAFF. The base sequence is TGCGCCAGCCAGGGCCGCACTGAAGCTTTCTTT.